Listed below are T cell receptor beta chains from one sample, sequenced in a study of human T cells and chemical hapten exposure. TCRdb re-called the RACE reads through MiXCR, storing one row per CDR3 protein. The sample yields some 180,000 distinct CDR3 sequences, about 22% seen once. Material: whole blood, obtained in connection with sensitization to the hapten diphenylcyclopropenone (DPC). Source of these receptors: a woman between 40 and 50 years old with alopecia areata. Some clones in this sample may be carry-over from other donors' samples. CDR3s include the opening cysteine and the closing phenylalanine or tryptophan. The order of the fields is clone size, J gene, V gene, D gene, CDR3 protein, CDR3 DNA. A D gene is named only where the DNA matches it firmly. Only part of the rows carry a size: once, few, many, or a class if the clone is expanded.

NA TRBJ2-2 TRBV2 NA CASTRLESNTGELFF TGTGCCAGCACCAGACTAGAGTCGAACACCGGGGAGCTGTTTTTT
many TRBJ1-6 TRBV3-1 NA CASSQGTDSPLHF TGTGCCAGCAGCCAAGGGACGGATTCACCCCTCCACTTT
few TRBJ2-3 TRBV29-1 NA CSVGGIATDTQYF TGCAGCGTTGGAGGGATAGCCACAGATACGCAGTATTTT
NA TRBJ2-1 TRBV7-3 TRBD2 CASSLPGGLAGRGEQFF TGTGCCAGCAGCCTCCCGGGTGGACTAGCGGGAAGGGGTGAGCAGTTCTTC
NA TRBJ1-1 TRBV3-1 NA CASSQMGTEAFF TGTGCCAGCAGCCAAATGGGGACTGAAGCTTTCTTT
few TRBJ2-2 TRBV21-1 NA CASSKVGTGGTGELFF TGTGCCAGCAGCAAAGTTGGGACAGGCGGCACCGGGGAGCTGTTTTTT
few TRBJ2-2 TRBV29-1 TRBD2 CSVEDIAGGGTGELFF TGCAGCGTTGAAGATATCGCGGGAGGTGGGACCGGGGAGCTGTTTTTT
few TRBJ2-2 TRBV5-1 NA CASSPTPGQNGELFF TGCGCCAGCAGCCCTACTCCCGGGCAGAACGGGGAGCTGTTTTTT
few TRBJ1-1 TRBV24-1 TRBD1 CATSSRDRGGYTEAFF TGTGCCACCAGTTCCCGGGACAGGGGTGGGTACACTGAAGCTTTCTTT
few TRBJ1-2 TRBV28 TRBD1 CASSTTGEDGYTF TGTGCCAGCAGCACTACAGGGGAAGATGGCTACACCTTC
few TRBJ2-5 TRBV29-1 NA CSVGRGRQETQYF TGCAGCGTTGGGAGGGGACGCCAAGAGACCCAGTACTTC
few TRBJ2-4 TRBV6-2/TRBV6-3 NA CASSINKDIQYF TGTGCCAGCAGTATCAACAAGGACATTCAGTACTTC
many TRBJ2-1 TRBV5-5 TRBD2 CASSLLIGREEINEQFF TGTGCCAGCAGCCTCCTTATCGGGCGGGAGGAGATCAATGAGCAGTTCTTC